A single sample gave rise to the 21 T cell receptor beta chains below, sequenced in a study of T-cell reconstitution after alpha-beta-depleted transplantation in children (dated by TCRdb to between 2015 and 2016). The protocol used for the library was PCR. The instrument was an Illumina HiSeq 2500. To normalize quantification of the TCRbeta repertoire, the TCR libraries were built with molecular barcoding that relied on unique molecular identifiers. TCRdb applied fastp at Q25 and MiXCR to the public reads, then kept only in-frame beta chains. Duplicate CDR3 protein sequences are folded into a single record with the most common DNA and genes. This sample has about 580,000 distinct CDR3 sequences in its table, and around 23% of those were observed once. The top ten constitute roughly an eighth of the sample. The treatment or condition label on this specimen signifies: allogeneic hematopoietic cell transplantation with graft depleted of TCRalphabeta T cells and CD19 B cells.

The sample was PBMCs, mostly from graft donor cells, taken 360 days after TCRalphabeta/CD19-depleted stem cell transplant. Every receptor here comes from a boy younger than two who had a stem cell transplant for acute myeloid leukemia, so the T cells may come from the graft donor.

This clonotype was picked up one time. V is TRBV2 and J is TRBJ2-1; TRBD1 aligns across 7 bases. Losses at the gene ends were 10 bases for V and 8 bases for J; bases not matched to a gene: 23. Germline V gene sequence: CDR1 SNHLY, CDR2 FYNNEI. The CDR3 consists of 17 residues. The CDR3 sequence is CATQGLSPYREGYEQFF. The CDR3 DNA reads TGTGCCACACAGGGGTTGTCACCGTACCGGGAAGGTTATGAGCAGTTCTTC.

In this sample, this clonotype turned up many times. The chain couples TRBV30 to TRBJ2-3, with 12 positions matching TRBD2. The CDR3 consists of 14 residues. The J segment lost 11 bases and the V segment lost 4 bases, leaving 10 bases of the junction unmatched. The V gene's germline CDR1 is GTSNPN and CDR2 SVGIG (reference sequence). The CDR3 protein is CAWTTTSGGRGQYF. CDR3 DNA: TGTGCCTGGACCACGACTAGCGGGGGCCGGGGGCAGTATTTT. The variable domain in full, with the rest retrieved from reference TRBV30 and TRBJ2-3, is SQTIHQWPATLVQPVGSPLSLECTVEGTSNPNLYWYRQAAGRGLQLLFYSVGIGQISSEVPQNLSASRPQDRQFILSSKKLLLSDSGFYLCAWTTTSGGRGQYFGPGTRLTVL.

The chain is built from TRBV3-1 and TRBJ2-3, with 13 bases lining up with TRBD2. V lost 4 bases to trimming and J lost 6 bases; unmatched junction nucleotides: 10. The CDR3 is made up of 17 amino acids. Germline V gene lookup returns CDR1 LGHDT and CDR2 YNNKEL (reference sequence). CDR3 amino acids: CASSPWTSGGSRDTQYF. CDR3 sequence (DNA): TGTGCCAGCAGCCCCTGGACTAGCGGGGGCTCCAGGGATACGCAGTATTTT.

This clonotype has at least ten counts. The J gene is TRBJ1-1, the V gene TRBV12-3 or TRBV12-4, with D unclear. V lost 6 bases to trimming and J lost 8 bases, with 28 bases between them. The CDR3 is 17 amino acids. CDR3 in DNA: TGTGCCAGCAGCCTCCGAGTCTCCGGTACACTGACTAGCGAAGCTTTCTTT. Its translation is CASSLRVSGTLTSEAFF.

A few counts support this clonotype. This chain connects TRBV20-1 to TRBJ2-3; TRBD2 agrees at 9 bases. Germline assignment: CDR1 DFQATT and CDR2 SNEGSKA (reference sequence). This CDR3 comprises 14 residues. Unmatched junction bases numbered 3, after V lost 1 base and J lost 4 bases. CDR3 DNA: TGCAGTGCTAGAGGCGGGGGGGCCCCAGATACGCAGTATTTT. Amino acids: CSARGGGAPDTQYF.

The chain links TRBV6-5 to TRBJ2-1, with 15 bases aligning to TRBD2. Germline lookup yields CDR1 MNHEY and CDR2 SVGAGI. The CDR3 runs to 16 residues. The junction had 3 bases not matched to a gene; V was cut back by 2 bases and J by 7 bases. The CDR3 region has the DNA TGTGCCAGCAGTTACGGACTAGCGGGGGGGCGGAATGAGCAGTTCTTC. Translating it yields CASSYGLAGGRNEQFF.

The chain employs TRBV27 and TRBJ2-7, with D perhaps TRBD1 or TRBD2 (6 bases each). V gave up 4 bases and J gave up 1 base, with 14 bases separating them. There are 15 residues in the CDR3. Germline CDR1 is MNHEY and CDR2 is SMNVEV (reference sequence). The CDR3 sequence: CASSWGQGRSYEQYF. The CDR3 bases are TGTGCCAGCAGTTGGGGACAAGGGAGGTCCTACGAGCAGTACTTC.

This clonotype was observed a handful of times. This sequence joins TRBV6-5 and TRBJ2-5; a weak D match, TRBD2 (5 bases). Looked up from germline, CDR1 is MNHEY and CDR2 is SVGAGI. V lost 2 bases and J lost 0, with 13 bases in between. The CDR3 is made up of 16 amino acids. The CDR3 protein is CASSYVGEAYQETQYF. DNA for the CDR3: TGTGCCAGCAGTTACGTCGGGGAAGCGTACCAAGAGACCCAGTACTTC.

In its sample, this clonotype was seen many times. V and J are TRBV5-6 and TRBJ2-3, with 11 bases matching TRBD1. With 4 bases clipped from V and 9 bases from J, the junction kept 1 base outside the gene matches. CDR1 is SGHDT and CDR2 is YYEEEE in the germline V gene. This CDR3 contains 12 residues. CDR3 nucleotides: TGTGCCAGCAGCGGGACAGGGGGAACGCAGTATTTT. Amino acids: CASSGTGGTQYF.

This clonotype has at least ten counts. The V and J genes are TRBV15 and TRBJ1-2; D remains ambiguous. Trimming left V 0 bases short and J 4 bases short, with 12 bases between. Germline lookup yields CDR1 LNHNV and CDR2 YYDKDF (reference sequence). This CDR3 has 15 amino acids. The CDR3 nucleotides read TGTGCCACCAGCAGAGAACCTCAGGTTTCCTATGGCTACACCTTC. This translates into CATSREPQVSYGYTF.

The chain recombines TRBV5-1 with TRBJ2-5; 10 bases fit TRBD1. The CDR3 is 16 amino acids. V lost 0 bases and J lost 5; bases outside the gene matches: 7. Germline CDR1 is SGHRS and CDR2 is YFSETQ. The chain's CDR3 is CASSLVWTGGDETQYF. The CDR3 DNA sequence: TGCGCCAGCAGCTTGGTATGGACAGGGGGTGATGAGACCCAGTACTTC.

The chain uses TRBV12-3 or TRBV12-4 and TRBJ2-3; 7 nucleotides match TRBD2. Trimming took 6 bases from V and 3 from J; bases not matched to a gene: 9. The CDR3 extends over 15 amino acids. CDR3 DNA: TGTGCCAGCAGCGCCTTGGGGGGGTTAACAGATACGCAGTATTTT. Its protein product is CASSALGGLTDTQYF.

This clonotype is labeled large. This chain connects TRBV20-1 to TRBJ2-3, with 13 bases that match TRBD2. With 3 bases clipped from V and 2 bases from J, the junction kept 11 bases outside the gene matches. Germline V gives CDR1 DFQATT, CDR2 SNEGSKA (reference sequence). This CDR3 region has 18 residues. The CDR3 loop is CSASGLAGAIPYTDTQYF. DNA of the CDR3: TGCAGTGCTAGTGGACTAGCGGGGGCGATACCCTACACAGATACGCAGTATTTT.

This clonotype was seen ten or more times. This chain uses TRBV11-2 with TRBJ1-1; TRBD1 agrees at 9 bases. The CDR3 loop spans 15 amino acids. The ends lost 5 bases at V and 1 base at J; junction bases unmatched: 5. Germline CDR1 and CDR2: SGHAT and FQNNGV. CDR3 protein: CASSTRGQGNTEAFF. The CDR3 nucleotides are TGTGCCAGCAGCACCCGGGGACAGGGGAACACTGAAGCTTTCTTT.

The rearrangement links TRBV6-1 to TRBJ1-1, with TRBD1 identical over 9 bases. The ends lost 4 bases at V and 3 bases at J; junction bases unmatched: 9. Germline CDR1 reads MNHNS; CDR2 reads SASEGT. This CDR3 spans 16 amino acids. In nucleotides, the CDR3 is TGTGCCAGCAGTGGGCGGCGACAGGGGGAAGACACTGAAGCTTTCTTT. Translation gives CASSGRRQGEDTEAFF.

V usage is TRBV20-1 and J usage is TRBJ2-3; D gene unclear. CDR1 is DFQATT and CDR2 is SNEGSKA in the germline V gene (reference sequence). This CDR3 has 12 amino acids. V was clipped by 3 bases and J by 4 bases, with 8 bases between them. The CDR3 DNA reads as TGCAGTGCTAGCTTCGCAGCAGATACGCAGTATTTT. Translating it yields CSASFAADTQYF.

The V and J genes are TRBV24-1 and TRBJ2-1, with 8 nucleotides matching TRBD2. V trimming: 4 bases; J trimming: 8 bases; junction bases outside the gene matches: 9. Looked up from germline, CDR1 is KGHDR and CDR2 is SFDVKD. The CDR3 is 15 residues long. CDR3 region: CATSDSGTSDDEQFF. CDR3 in DNA: TGTGCCACCAGTGACTCCGGGACTAGTGATGATGAGCAGTTCTTC.

This clonotype was seen only once. The chain links TRBV5-1 to TRBJ2-3, with TRBD2 identical over 7 bases. There are 16 residues in the CDR3. The V gene's germline CDR1 is SGHRS and CDR2 YFSETQ. Germline trimming cut 4 bases from V and 0 bases from J; bases unmatched to any gene: 8. This CDR3 reads CASSLQRGASTDTQYF. DNA for the CDR3: TGCGCCAGCAGCCTTCAGCGGGGCGCTAGCACAGATACGCAGTATTTT.

J is TRBJ2-1 and V is TRBV5-1, with TRBD2 identical over 12 bases. The CDR3 contains 15 residues. The germline V gene encodes CDR1 SGHRS and CDR2 YFSETQ. J lost 8 bases, V lost 4 bases, and 7 bases had no gene match. The CDR3 nucleotides are TGCGCCAGCAGCCCGACTAGCGGGGGACTAGATGAGCAGTTCTTC. Protein: CASSPTSGGLDEQFF.

The rearrangement joins TRBV4-3 to TRBJ2-5, with TRBD1 matching 7 bases. Trimming took 0 bases from V and 4 from J; bases not matched to a gene: 2. Germline V gene sequence: CDR1 LGHNA, CDR2 YSLEER. There are 14 residues in the CDR3. CDR3 region: CASSQDAGGETQYF. As DNA, the CDR3 is TGCGCCAGCAGCCAAGATGCAGGGGGAGAGACCCAGTACTTC.

This clonotype was recorded many times. The rearrangement links TRBV12-3 or TRBV12-4 to TRBJ1-1; a weak D match, TRBD1 (6 bases). The CDR3 covers 15 residues. The V end was cut by 6 bases, the J end by 1 base, with 15 bases between. The CDR3 DNA reads TGTGCCAGCAGCTTTCGGGGGCCGGGGAACACTGAAGCTTTCTTT. Its protein is CASSFRGPGNTEAFF.